The entry that follows covers one T cell receptor (beta chain) sequence. Its antigen is not identified. CDR1 and CDR2 (germline): SEHNR, FQNEAQ (reference sequence). V was pared by 3 bases and J by 7 bases, with 19 bases between. The CDR3 totals 16 residues. The sample comes from a study of OX40 agonist ivuxolimab in advanced cancers. Study summary: Ivuxolimab doses were 0.01, 0.1, 0.3, 1.5, 3 or 10 mg/kg every 2 weeks. Of the patients, three showed partial responses, one with hepatocellular carcinoma and two with cutaneous melanoma.

Sequencing used immunoSEQ multiplex PCR; TCRdb keeps in-frame clones, though not all of them. The table shows 76,000 or so clones, with 65% to 90% occurring only once. Study-level points and caveats: The study did not work out the antigen specificity of the expanded peripheral T cells. At 0.1 to 3.0 mg/kg, clonal expansion of CD4+ and CD8+ blood T cells had occurred by week 6.

The chain employs TRBV7-9 and TRBJ1-5; D possibly corresponds to TRBD1 (6 bases). The source of this sequence is an adult with an advanced solid tumor such as melanoma, head and neck, liver or kidney cancer. Specimen: CD4+ or CD8+ T cells sorted from blood, collected in a trial of the OX40 agonist ivuxolimab. Here the CDR3 reads CASSLGSGGLRQPQHF. The CDR3 DNA follows: TGTGCCAGCAGCTTGGGGTCCGGGGGCTTGAGACAGCCCCAGCATTTT.